This T cell receptor (beta chain) comes out of a study of blood T cell repertoires in COVID-19. At the level of the study: Whether acute or convalescent, the COVID-19 samples came from the United States, Italy and Spain.

Study processing details: Estimation of nucleated cell counts relied on the amplification of reference gene primers. Clones were sequenced by immunoSEQ multiplex PCR, and TCRdb holds only the in-frame ones, with some missing. D and trimming come from the DNA, and the V and J calls and clone size come from that table. The table shows over 100,000 clones, with approximately 80% occurring only once. There are a few counts of this clone. The V gene's germline CDR1 is SEHNR and CDR2 FQNEAQ (reference sequence). The CDR3 runs to 14 residues. The V gene end was trimmed by 7 bases and the J gene end by 7 bases; junction bases not matched to a gene: 9.

This TCR was recovered from a woman older than 75 with acute or convalescent COVID-19. The sequenced sample consisted of peripheral blood. This chain links TRBV7-9 with TRBJ1-2; TRBD1 matches at 10 bases. The CDR3 spells CASTRGTGEGGYTF. The CDR3 nucleotides are TGTGCCAGCACACGCGGGACAGGGGAAGGTGGCTACACCTTC.